These 9 T cell receptor beta chains share one sample of origin, sequenced in a study of blood T cell repertoires in COVID-19. Clones were read by immunoSEQ multiplex PCR, and TCRdb kept only the in-frame ones, dropping some. The repertoire includes approximately 300,000 clones, roughly 90% of them detected once, and more than 6% sits in the top ten. The material sequenced was peripheral blood. The receptors originated from a woman under 40 with COVID-19, enrolled during active disease.

V usage is TRBV11-2 and J usage is TRBJ2-3, with D perhaps TRBD1 (5 bases). V was trimmed by 3 bases and J by 0 bases, leaving 13 bases between them. There are 16 residues in the CDR3. Germline V gene lookup returns CDR1 SGHAT and CDR2 FQNNGV. CDR3 sequence reads: CASSFRGRASTDTQYF. CDR3 bases: TGTGCCAGCAGCTTTAGGGGTAGGGCTAGCACAGATACGCAGTATTTT.

A single count supports this clone. V usage is TRBV9 and J usage is TRBJ2-7, with D unresolved. Germline loops: CDR1 SGDLS, CDR2 YYNGEE. Trimming cost V 4 bases and J 0 bases, with 11 bases left between them. The CDR3 is made up of 14 amino acids. The CDR3 is CASSPTPFSYEQYF. The CDR3 nucleotides are TGTGCCAGCAGCCCTACCCCTTTCTCCTACGAGCAGTACTTC.

This clone was observed a single time. The chain recombines TRBV19 with TRBJ2-3; tentative D call: TRBD2 (6 bases). CDR1 is LNHDA and CDR2 is SQIVND in the germline V gene (reference sequence). V was cut by 5 bases and J by 3 bases, with 12 bases left in between. This CDR3 contains 14 residues. CDR3 nucleotides: TGTGCCAGTAGTGCGGGACTCGGGACAGATACGCAGTATTTT. It translates to CASSAGLGTDTQYF.

This clone was found many times. The V gene is TRBV29-1, the J gene TRBJ1-1; D is possibly TRBD1 (5 bases). Trimming cost V 0 bases and J 10 bases, with 18 bases left between them. The CDR3 runs to 14 residues. From germline, CDR1 is SQVTM and CDR2 ANQGSEA. The CDR3 here is CSVEEAGTGGGAFF. The CDR3 region has the DNA TGCAGCGTTGAAGAGGCGGGCACCGGGGGGGGAGCTTTCTTT.

V is TRBV15 and J is TRBJ1-5; 8 positions match TRBD1. CDR3 size: 15 residues. J was trimmed by 3 bases and V by 5 bases; bases with no gene match: 6. CDR1 is LNHNV, CDR2 YYDKDF, per germline (reference sequence). CDR3 nucleotides: TGTGCCACCAGCCAGGGGGCGGGCCTCAATCAGCCCCAGCATTTT. It is translated as CATSQGAGLNQPQHF.

This clone showed up just a few times. The V and J genes are TRBV4-1 and TRBJ2-2, with 7 bases aligning to TRBD1. Germline V gives CDR1 MGHRA, CDR2 YSYEKL. The CDR3 loop spans 18 amino acids. The junction had 16 bases not matched to a gene; V was cut back by 3 bases and J by 6 bases. This chain's CDR3 is CASSHPPGDSRLSGELFF. Here the CDR3 DNA reads TGCGCCAGCAGCCACCCCCCCGGGGACAGTCGTTTGTCCGGGGAGCTGTTTTTT.

The chain links TRBV9 to TRBJ2-7; D is possibly TRBD2 (7 bases). V was clipped by 4 bases and J by 1 base, with 21 bases between them. The CDR3 consists of 17 residues. CDR1 is SGDLS and CDR2 is YYNGEE in the germline V gene. The CDR3 loop is CASSPREGSGVSYEQYF. DNA for the CDR3: TGTGCCAGCAGCCCGAGGGAGGGGTCAGGGGTATCCTACGAGCAGTACTTC.

This rearrangement joins TRBV18 to TRBJ2-1, with 15 bases that match TRBD2. The CDR3 runs 16 residues. The V gene end was trimmed by 2 bases and the J gene end by 7 bases; junction bases not matched to a gene: 3. CDR1 and CDR2 from the germline V gene are KGHSH and LQKENI. The CDR3 loop is CASSPLGLAGGNEQFF. Here the CDR3 DNA reads TGTGCCAGCTCACCATTGGGACTAGCGGGAGGTAATGAGCAGTTCTTC.

The J gene is TRBJ2-7, the V gene TRBV6-5; TRBD2 matches at 10 bases. Unmatched junction bases numbered 7, after V lost 6 bases and J lost 2 bases. The CDR3 extends over 15 amino acids. Germline loops: CDR1 MNHEY, CDR2 SVGAGI. CDR3 amino acids: CASSSSGSGPYEQYF. For the CDR3, the DNA is TGTGCCAGCAGCTCTAGCGGGAGTGGGCCCTACGAGCAGTACTTC.